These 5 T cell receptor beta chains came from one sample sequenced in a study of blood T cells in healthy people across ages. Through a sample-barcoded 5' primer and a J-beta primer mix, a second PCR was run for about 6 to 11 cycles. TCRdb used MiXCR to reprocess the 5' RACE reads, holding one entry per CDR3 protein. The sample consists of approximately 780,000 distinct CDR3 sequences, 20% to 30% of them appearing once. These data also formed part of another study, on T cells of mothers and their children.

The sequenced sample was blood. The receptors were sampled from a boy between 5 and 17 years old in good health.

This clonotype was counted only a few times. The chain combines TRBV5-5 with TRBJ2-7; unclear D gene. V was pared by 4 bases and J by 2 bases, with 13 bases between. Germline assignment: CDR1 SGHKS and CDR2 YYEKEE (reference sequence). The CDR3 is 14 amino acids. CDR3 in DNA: TGTGCCAGCAGCCTCAGGTACGGAGCCTACGAGCAGTACTTC. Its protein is CASSLRYGAYEQYF.

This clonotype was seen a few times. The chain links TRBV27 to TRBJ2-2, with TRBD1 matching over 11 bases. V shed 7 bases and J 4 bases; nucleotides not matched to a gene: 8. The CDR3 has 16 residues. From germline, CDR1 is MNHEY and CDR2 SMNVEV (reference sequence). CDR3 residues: CASKIAGQGVTGELFF. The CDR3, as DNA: TGTGCCAGCAAAATAGCGGGACAGGGGGTCACCGGGGAGCTGTTTTTT.

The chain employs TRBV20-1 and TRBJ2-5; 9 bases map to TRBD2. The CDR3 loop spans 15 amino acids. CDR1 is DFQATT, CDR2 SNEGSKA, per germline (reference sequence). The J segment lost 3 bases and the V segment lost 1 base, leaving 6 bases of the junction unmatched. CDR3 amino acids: CSARVASGAKETQYF. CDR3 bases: TGCAGTGCTAGAGTAGCTAGCGGGGCCAAAGAGACCCAGTACTTC.

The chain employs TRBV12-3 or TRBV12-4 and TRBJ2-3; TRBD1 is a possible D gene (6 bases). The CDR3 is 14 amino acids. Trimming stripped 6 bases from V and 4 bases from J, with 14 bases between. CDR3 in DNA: TGTGCCAGCAGACAACAGGGTAGCGCAGATACGCAGTATTTT. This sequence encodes CASRQQGSADTQYF.

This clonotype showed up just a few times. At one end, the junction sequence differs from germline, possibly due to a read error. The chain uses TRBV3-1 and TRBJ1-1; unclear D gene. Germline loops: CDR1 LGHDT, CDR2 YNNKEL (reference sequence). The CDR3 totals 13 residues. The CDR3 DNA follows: TGTGCCAGCAGCCCCTTACGGAATACTGAAGCTTCCTTT. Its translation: CASSPLRNTEASF.